This entry lists 29 T cell receptor beta chains sequenced from one sample in a study of tumor-infiltrating lymphocytes in localized non-small cell lung cancer. TCRdb's copy holds only in-frame clones and misses some; the assay was immunoSEQ multiplex PCR. The table includes about 23,000 clones, roughly 73% detected once. Input material: lung tumor tissue. The receptors were sampled from a human donor with non-small cell lung cancer.

The chain combines TRBV6-6 with TRBJ1-5, with unresolved D. The ends were cut back, 4 bases at V and 4 bases at J, with 5 bases in the middle. The germline V gene encodes CDR1 MNHNY and CDR2 SVGAGI (reference sequence). This CDR3 has 12 residues. The CDR3 nucleotides are TGTGCCAGCAGTTTTCAGAATCAGCCCCAGCATTTT. It translates to CASSFQNQPQHF.

This chain joins TRBV2 and TRBJ1-2, with 10 bases that match TRBD1. Trimming at V came to 10 bases and at J to 4 bases, leaving 12 bases not matched to a gene. CDR1 is SNHLY, CDR2 FYNNEI, per germline. CDR3 length equals 15 residues. The DNA of the CDR3 is TGTGCCATCCTCCCAGGGACAGGGGCTGGCTATGGCTACACCTTC. Translation: CAILPGTGAGYGYTF.

CDR3 sequence (DNA): TGTGCCTGGAGTGGCGGGACAGGGGTACAGCCCCAGCATTTT. It is translated as CAWSGGTGVQPQHF. The chain carries TRBV30 and TRBJ1-5; 10 nucleotides align to TRBD1. J was trimmed by 7 bases and V by 1 base; bases with no gene match: 4. The CDR3 is made up of 14 amino acids. CDR1 and CDR2 (germline): GTSNPN, SVGIG (reference sequence).

J is TRBJ1-4 and V is TRBV4-1; 9 nucleotides line up with TRBD1. Germline V gene lookup returns CDR1 MGHRA and CDR2 YSYEKL. Trimming cost V 4 bases and J 8 bases; bases outside gene matches: 5. This CDR3 region has 14 residues. In DNA form, the CDR3 reads TGCGCCAGCAGCCCACAGGGGGCTCGGGAAAAACTGTTTTTT. This sequence encodes CASSPQGAREKLFF.

This chain connects TRBV29-1 to TRBJ1-2, with a possible D match to TRBD1 (5 bases). This CDR3 has 14 amino acids. Trimming stripped 3 bases from V and 6 bases from J, with 17 bases between. Germline V gene lookup returns CDR1 SQVTM and CDR2 ANQGSEA. DNA of the CDR3: TGCAGCGTTGAGGCGGTCGCGGGGACCCATGGCTACACCTTC. Translating it yields CSVEAVAGTHGYTF. The complete variable domain, with remaining parts taken from reference TRBV29-1 and TRBJ1-2, reads SAVISQKPSRDICQRGTSLTIQCQVDSQVTMMFWYRQQPGQSLTLIATANQGSEATYESGFVIDKFPISRPNLTFSTLTVSNMSPEDSSIYLCSVEAVAGTHGYTFGSGTRLTVV.

This chain joins TRBV10-3 and TRBJ1-2; 8 bases are a match to TRBD1. Germline V gene sequence: CDR1 ENHRY, CDR2 SYGVKD. This CDR3 comprises 13 residues. V was clipped by 10 bases and J by 4 bases; unmatched bases: 8. The CDR3 spells CATWDDRGYGYTF. The CDR3 nucleotides are TGTGCCACCTGGGATGACAGGGGCTATGGCTACACCTTC.

This clone showed up just a few times. The chain links TRBV20-1 to TRBJ2-1, with D hard to call. The CDR3 totals 11 residues. Looked up from germline, CDR1 is DFQATT and CDR2 is SNEGSKA (reference sequence). CDR3 loop: CRPLHTSEQFF. In DNA form, the CDR3 reads TGCAGGCCACTTCATACCAGTGAGCAGTTCTTC.

The chain joins TRBV30 to TRBJ1-2; D ambiguous. The V end was cut by 0 bases, the J end by 4 bases, with 9 bases between. CDR3 length: 13 amino acids. Germline V lookup: CDR1 GTSNPN, CDR2 SVGIG (reference sequence). CDR3 nucleotide sequence: TGTGCCTGGAGTGTCGAGGACGGCTATGGCTACACCTTC. This translates into CAWSVEDGYGYTF.

This sequence joins TRBV7-6 and TRBJ2-2; 8 bases map to TRBD2. This CDR3 spans 15 amino acids. V was pared by 2 bases and J by 6 bases, with 5 bases of the junction left unmatched. Germline V gives CDR1 SGHVS, CDR2 FNYEAQ. CDR3 bases: TGTGCCAGCAGCTTACAGGCGGGGGGAGCCGGGGAGCTGTTTTTT. This encodes CASSLQAGGAGELFF.

The rearrangement links TRBV11-2 to TRBJ2-1; 8 bases match TRBD2. The length of the CDR3 is 14 residues. V dropped 1 base and J dropped 12; count of bases not matched to a gene: 8. Germline V gene sequence: CDR1 SGHAT, CDR2 FQNNGV. CDR3 residues: CASSLGLAAGGQFF. The CDR3 nucleotides read TGTGCCAGCAGCTTAGGACTAGCCGCGGGAGGGCAGTTCTTC.

The V gene is TRBV5-6, the J gene TRBJ2-1, with unresolved D. The CDR3 loop spans 13 amino acids. Germline values: CDR1 SGHDT, CDR2 YYEEEE. Trimming stripped 2 bases from V and 3 bases from J, with 6 bases between. In DNA, the CDR3 is TGTGCCAGCAGCTTTACACGCTACAATGAGCAGTTCTTC. Its protein product is CASSFTRYNEQFF.

The CDR3: CAWKRNYEQYF. The CDR3 nucleotides read TGTGCCTGGAAACGTAACTACGAGCAGTACTTC. This chain links TRBV30 with TRBJ2-5; D ambiguous. The closer fit of TRBJ2-7 to the DNA end suggests the J call may be wrong. Germline assignment: CDR1 GTSNPN and CDR2 SVGIG (reference sequence). This CDR3 comprises 11 residues.

This clone showed up just a few times. The CDR3 DNA reads TGCGCCAGCAGTGAGGCCTACAATGAGCAGTTCTTC. Translating it yields CASSEAYNEQFF. The gene calls are TRBV10-2 and TRBJ2-1; D unresolved. Germline CDR1 reads WSHSY; CDR2 reads SAAADI. Trimming took off 2 bases at V and 2 bases at J, with 1 base between the two ends. This CDR3 spans 12 amino acids.

This chain uses TRBV9 with TRBJ1-6, with 7 nucleotides matching TRBD1. J was trimmed by 8 bases and V by 3 bases; bases with no gene match: 5. The CDR3 has 14 amino acids. Germline assignment: CDR1 SGDLS and CDR2 YYNGEE. CDR3 nucleotide sequence: TGTGCCAGCAGCGCCGGACAGGAGTATTCACCCCTCCACTTT. Translated, it gives CASSAGQEYSPLHF.

This clone has more than one count but fewer than ten. The CDR3 sequence: CASSPEIPTDTQYF. CDR3 nucleotide sequence: TGTGCCAGCTCACCAGAAATCCCCACAGATACGCAGTATTTT. The rearrangement uses TRBV18 and TRBJ2-3; no reliable D call. CDR1 is KGHSH and CDR2 is LQKENI in the germline V gene. CDR3 length equals 14 residues. Between the trimmed V and J ends, which lost 2 bases and 2 bases, there was a span of 8 bases.

CDR3 sequence (DNA): TGCGCCAGCAGCGCTGTTGTTGGGTCAGCAGAAGCTTTCTTT. This gives the protein CASSAVVGSAEAFF. The chain carries TRBV5-1 and TRBJ1-1; no clear D gene. V dropped 4 bases and J dropped 8 bases, with 18 bases sitting between them. Germline CDR1 SGHRS, CDR2 YFSETQ. This CDR3 has 14 residues.

V usage is TRBV6-6 and J usage is TRBJ1-3; D gene ambiguous. Trimming cost V 6 bases and J 4 bases, with 10 bases left between them. The CDR3 has 13 residues. Germline assignment: CDR1 MNHNY and CDR2 SVGAGI (reference sequence). The CDR3 nucleotides read TGTGCCAGCAGCCCGGGCCGAGGAAACACCATATATTTT. Its translation: CASSPGRGNTIYF.

The rearrangement joins TRBV7-2 to TRBJ1-1; TRBD1 might be the D (5 bases). The CDR3 is 14 amino acids. V lost 2 bases and J lost 1, with 8 bases in between. Germline values: CDR1 SGHTA, CDR2 FQGNSA. CDR3 DNA: TGTGCCAGCAGCTTACTTGGGGGGAACACTGAAGCTTTCTTT. Translation: CASSLLGGNTEAFF. Variable domain in full (rest from reference TRBV7-2 and TRBJ1-1): GAGVSQSPSNKVTEKGKDVELRCDPISGHTALYWYRQSLGQGLEFLIYFQGNSAPDKSGLPSDRFSAERTGGSVSTLTIQRTQQEDSAVYLCASSLLGGNTEAFFGQGTRLTVV.

The chain links TRBV2 to TRBJ2-1; D assignment may be TRBD1 or TRBD2 (5 bases each). The V gene lost 5 bases and the J gene lost 5 bases, with 13 bases spanning the gap. Germline V gene data show CDR1 as SNHLY and CDR2 as FYNNEI. The CDR3 is made up of 14 amino acids. The DNA of the CDR3 is TGTGCCAGCAGTCCCGGGACGCTCAACAATGAGCAGTTCTTC. Its protein is CASSPGTLNNEQFF. The whole variable domain, filled in from reference TRBV2 and TRBJ2-1, reads EPEVTQTPSHQVTQMGQEVILRCVPISNHLYFYWYRQILGQKVEFLVSFYNNEISEKSEIFDDQFSVERPDGSNFTLKIRSTKLEDSAMYFCASSPGTLNNEQFFGPGTRLTVL.

This clone was observed a few times. The chain joins TRBV7-9 to TRBJ2-3; D is possibly TRBD2 (5 bases). Trimming stripped 5 bases from V and 6 bases from J, with 18 bases between. The CDR3 has 15 residues. Per the germline V gene, CDR1 is SEHNR and CDR2 is FQNEAQ (reference sequence). For the CDR3, the DNA is TGTGCCAGCAGCCCGCAGCCACTAGTCGCGGATACGCAGTATTTT. This encodes CASSPQPLVADTQYF. Drawing the rest from reference TRBV7-9 and TRBJ2-3, the complete variable domain is DTGVSQNPRHKITKRGQNVTFRCDPISEHNRLYWYRQTLGQGPEFLTYFQNEAQLEKSRLLSDRFSAERPKGSFSTLEIQRTEQGDSAMYLCASSPQPLVADTQYFGPGTRLTVL.

The chain carries TRBV7-7 and TRBJ2-3, with 10 bases fitting TRBD2. Germline lookup yields CDR1 SSHAT and CDR2 FNYEAQ (reference sequence). Trimming at V came to 3 bases and at J to 3 bases, leaving 0 bases not matched to a gene. The CDR3 spans 14 residues. The CDR3 DNA is TGTGCCAGCAGCTTTAGCGGGGGGACAGATACGCAGTATTTT. This gives the protein CASSFSGGTDTQYF.

The chain joins TRBV14 to TRBJ1-3, with no clear D. Trimming removed 0 bases at V and 5 bases at J, with 11 bases between. Germline loops: CDR1 SGHDN, CDR2 FVKESK. The CDR3 has 15 residues. For the CDR3, the DNA is TGTGCCAGCAGCCAAGATTACACAGTTCGAAACACCATATATTTT. Protein product: CASSQDYTVRNTIYF.

This clone was seen a single time. This chain uses TRBV18 with TRBJ2-7; maybe TRBD1 (5 bases). The CDR3 is 14 amino acids. The V gene's germline CDR1 is KGHSH and CDR2 LQKENI. Trimming left V 6 bases short and J 1 base short, with 13 bases between. The DNA for the CDR3 is TGTGCCAGCTCTCTAGGGGAAGGGTCCTACGAGCAGTACTTC. It specifies CASSLGEGSYEQYF.

This clone was counted once. CDR3 residues: CATIRSGGAYNEQFF. CDR3 coding DNA: TGTGCTACCATAAGGTCGGGGGGGGCCTACAATGAGCAGTTCTTC. The V and J genes are TRBV12-5 and TRBJ2-1, with TRBD2 matching 8 bases. The ends lost 10 bases at V and 2 bases at J; junction bases unmatched: 10. The CDR3 extends over 15 amino acids. The germline gives CDR1 LGHNT, CDR2 FRNRAP.

V is TRBV7-9 and J is TRBJ1-5; D is uncertain. The CDR3 is made up of 14 amino acids. Germline assignment: CDR1 SEHNR and CDR2 FQNEAQ (reference sequence). Trimming cost V 1 base and J 0 bases, with 4 bases left between them. CDR3 in amino acids: CASSLDNSNQPQHF. The CDR3 nucleotides are TGTGCCAGCAGCTTAGACAATAGCAATCAGCCCCAGCATTTT.

The chain has TRBV7-2 and TRBJ1-2, with D hard to call. This CDR3 has 14 residues. The V end was cut by 1 base, the J end by 4 bases, with 10 bases between. Per germline, CDR1 SGHTA and CDR2 FQGNSA. CDR3 nucleotide sequence: TGTGCCAGCAGCTTAGGAGAGGCGGGCTATGGCTACACCTTC. Translated, it gives CASSLGEAGYGYTF. Full variable domain (missing parts from reference TRBV7-2 and TRBJ1-2): GAGVSQSPSNKVTEKGKDVELRCDPISGHTALYWYRQSLGQGLEFLIYFQGNSAPDKSGLPSDRFSAERTGGSVSTLTIQRTQQEDSAVYLCASSLGEAGYGYTFGSGTRLTVV.

The chain uses TRBV7-2 and TRBJ2-3; 9 bases fit TRBD2. The CDR3 has 16 amino acids. J gave up 2 bases and V 1 base, and 4 bases lay outside the gene matches. Per the germline V gene, CDR1 is SGHTA and CDR2 is FQGNSA. The CDR3 sequence: CASSLVAGEITDTQYF. The CDR3 DNA is TGTGCCAGCAGCTTAGTAGCGGGGGAGATCACAGATACGCAGTATTTT.

The chain uses TRBV19 and TRBJ1-1; 10 bases fit TRBD1. The CDR3 has 14 residues. J gave up 5 bases and V 5 bases, and 5 bases lay outside the gene matches. Germline V gives CDR1 LNHDA, CDR2 SQIVND (reference sequence). CDR3 in amino acids: CASSGRTGGTEAFF. The CDR3 coding sequence is TGTGCCAGTAGTGGGCGGACAGGGGGTACTGAAGCTTTCTTT.

This clone showed up just a few times. At one end, the junction sequence differs from germline, possibly due to a read error. Other DNA sequences within the sample encode an identical CDR3. The genes are TRBV29-1 and TRBJ1-1; TRBD1 matches 8 bases. CDR3 length: 13 amino acids. Looked up from germline, CDR1 is SQVTM and CDR2 is ANQGSEA. This CDR3 is CSVEGQGSTEAFF. CDR3 nucleotides: TGCAGCGTCGAAGGACAGGGAAGCACTGAAGCTTTCTTT.